The present T cell receptor beta chain was sequenced within a study of shared clonotypes between healthy human individuals. Findings and limits, study-wide: Lower generation probabilities were found for non-shared clonotypes than for those shared by all four donors.

Around 220 ng DNA, tens of thousands of T cell genomes, went into each sorted-subset replicate PCR. In the original processing: Filtering differed for immunoSEQ, which gave only junction sequences without quality scores. Sequencing was performed with immunoSEQ multiplex PCR; in TCRdb, only in-frame clones are kept and a portion is missing. The V and J calls and the clone size are those of that table, but D and trimming were determined from the DNA. Here the sample spans about 820,000 clones, 80% to 95% being singletons. Cells designated naive CD8 were CD45RO-negative and were positively selected for CCR7, with terminally differentiated effector memory CD45RA+ cells excluded. The donors were adults (healthy and HIV-negative) with no recent acute infections or vaccinations. The J segment lost 4 bases and the V segment lost 3 bases, leaving 5 bases of the junction unmatched. This CDR3 is built from 14 residues. Per germline, CDR1 MGHDK and CDR2 SYGVNS.

About this clone itself: Its antigen is undetermined.

This chain uses TRBV25-1 with TRBJ1-2, with 7 bases matching TRBD1. This sequence was found in a man aged 25-40 years in good health. Sequenced input: naive CD8+ T cells sorted from blood. The CDR3 reads CASSDLDRAYGYTF. CDR3 DNA: TGTGCCAGCAGTGACCTAGACAGGGCCTATGGCTACACCTTC.